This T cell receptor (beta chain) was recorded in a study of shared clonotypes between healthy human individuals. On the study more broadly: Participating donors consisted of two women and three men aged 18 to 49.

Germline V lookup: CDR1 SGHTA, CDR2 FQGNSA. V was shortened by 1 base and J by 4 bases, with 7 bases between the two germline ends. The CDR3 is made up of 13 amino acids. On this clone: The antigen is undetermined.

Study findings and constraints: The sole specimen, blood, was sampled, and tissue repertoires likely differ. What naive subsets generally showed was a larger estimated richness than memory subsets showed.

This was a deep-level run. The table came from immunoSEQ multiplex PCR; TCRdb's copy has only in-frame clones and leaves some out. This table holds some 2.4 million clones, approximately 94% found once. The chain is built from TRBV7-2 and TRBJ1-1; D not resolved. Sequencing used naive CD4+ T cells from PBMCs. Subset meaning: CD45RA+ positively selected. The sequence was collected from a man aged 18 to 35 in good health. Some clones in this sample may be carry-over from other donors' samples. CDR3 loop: CASSLVRGTEAFF. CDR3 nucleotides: TGTGCCAGCAGCTTAGTCCGGGGCACTGAAGCTTTCTTT.